This T cell receptor (beta chain) came from a study of cytotoxic CD8 clonotypes in ibrutinib-treated CLL. Study-wide background: Enrolment comprised about 10 relapsed/refractory and roughly 15 treatment-naive patients; fewer than 18 were IGHV unmutated.

Using immunoSEQ multiplex PCR, the repertoire was profiled, and TCRdb retains in-frame clones only, with some absent. The data show 250,000 to 350,000 clones, around 76% seen once. The germline gives CDR1 SGHRS, CDR2 YFSETQ. The CDR3 runs 15 residues. Trimming pared 1 base from V and 3 bases from J, leaving 13 bases between. Study-wide results and caveats: Relative to age-matched healthy donors, clonality at baseline was higher, and it tracked circulating CD8+ T-cell counts. Sustained-remission and progressing patients were not sampled at matched times.

In the case of this clone: Its antigen is currently unknown.

This chain uses TRBV5-1 with TRBJ2-5; perhaps TRBD2 as D (7 bases). The source material was PBMCs, sampled at disease progression, from a patient treated with ibrutinib. The clonotype originates from a human donor with chronic lymphocytic leukemia. The CDR3 here is CASSLSAGAKETQYF. In DNA, the CDR3 is TGCGCCAGCAGCTTGTCCGCGGGGGCCAAAGAGACCCAGTACTTC.